These 3 T cell receptor beta chains share one sample of origin, sequenced in a study of blood T cell repertoires in COVID-19 (dated by TCRdb to the early 2020s). Library preparation used the immunoSEQ multiplex PCR assay. This immuneACCESS table, as held by TCRdb, lists in-frame sequences with V and J called but not all clones. Of the missing ones, under half trace to an unresolved V gene in checked studies; the others have no known cause. The table for this sample lists about 120,000 clones; about 91% of them were counted only once. The leading ten clones occupy 0.88% of the sample. The material sequenced was peripheral blood. The receptors were gathered from a woman aged 50 to 65 with active or convalescent COVID-19.

The CDR3 spells CASSGASGNYEQYF. As DNA, the CDR3 is TGTGCCAGCAGTGGAGCTAGCGGTAACTACGAGCAGTACTTC. J is TRBJ2-7 and V is TRBV25-1; the match to TRBD2 covers 7 bases. J gave up 3 bases and V 4 bases, and 6 bases lay outside the gene matches. This CDR3 contains 14 residues. Germline V gene data show CDR1 as MGHDK and CDR2 as SYGVNS.

The chain is built from TRBV4-1 and TRBJ2-1; D possibly corresponds to TRBD2 (6 bases). Germline assignment: CDR1 MGHRA and CDR2 YSYEKL. This CDR3 comprises 18 residues. The germline V and J ends were trimmed by 0 bases and 4 bases, with 19 bases remaining between them. The DNA for the CDR3 is TGCGCCAGCAGCCAAGAAGACCCGGGGGAGCCCCTTTACAATGAGCAGTTCTTC. It yields the protein CASSQEDPGEPLYNEQFF.

In its sample, this clone was seen once. In DNA, the CDR3 is TGTGCCAGCAGCTTAGCGAGGAGCTCCTACAATGAGCAGTTCTTC. It codes for CASSLARSSYNEQFF. The rearrangement joins TRBV7-2 to TRBJ2-1; D remains ambiguous. The germline V gene encodes CDR1 SGHTA and CDR2 FQGNSA. This CDR3 has 15 amino acids. The V end lost 0 bases, the J end lost 0 bases, and 6 bases lay between the germline ends.